Below are 11 T cell receptor beta chains sequenced from a single sample in a study of blood T cell repertoires in COVID-19. Clones were sequenced by immunoSEQ multiplex PCR, and TCRdb holds only the in-frame ones, with some missing. This table has about 100,000 clones, 80% to 90% appearing once. Sequencing was performed on peripheral blood. All receptors come from a man at least 80 years old with acute or convalescent COVID-19.

This clone showed up just a few times. The chain has TRBV18 and TRBJ1-4; TRBD1 aligns across 8 bases. Germline CDR1 and CDR2: KGHSH and LQKENI. The CDR3 has 16 amino acids. The V gene end was trimmed by 3 bases and the J gene end by 4 bases; junction bases not matched to a gene: 7. The DNA of the CDR3 is TGTGCCAGCTCACCCGATCAGGGGGCGAATAATGAAAAACTGTTTTTT. Amino acid sequence: CASSPDQGANNEKLFF.

CDR3 sequence: CASSRGGGSDQPQHF. The CDR3 nucleotides are TGTGCCAGCAGTAGAGGGGGGGGATCGGATCAGCCCCAGCATTTT. This rearrangement joins TRBV6-6 to TRBJ1-5, with a possible D match to TRBD1 (6 bases). CDR1 and CDR2 from the germline V gene are MNHNY and SVGAGI (reference sequence). There are 15 residues in the CDR3. V was shortened by 5 bases and J by 5 bases, with 16 bases between the two germline ends.

The chain has TRBV19 and TRBJ1-2, with D maybe TRBD1 (5 bases). CDR1 is LNHDA, CDR2 SQIVND, per germline (reference sequence). This CDR3 has 13 residues. Trimming pared 3 bases from V and 10 bases from J, leaving 15 bases between. In DNA form, the CDR3 reads TGTGCCAGTAGTATCCAACCGACAGTGAACTACACCTTC. It codes for CASSIQPTVNYTF. Combining the CDR3 with reference TRBV19 and TRBJ1-2 gives the whole variable domain DGGITQSPKYLFRKEGQNVTLSCEQNLNHDAMYWYRQDPGQGLRLIYYSQIVNDFQKGDIAEGYSVSREKKESFPLTVTSAQKNPTAFYLCASSIQPTVNYTFGSGTRLTVV.

The chain carries TRBV19 and TRBJ1-1, with no clear D. The CDR3 loop spans 13 amino acids. The V end was cut by 0 bases, the J end by 7 bases, with 9 bases between. Germline CDR1 is LNHDA and CDR2 is SQIVND (reference sequence). This CDR3 reads CASSIDAGGEAFF. The CDR3 DNA is TGTGCCAGTAGTATAGACGCGGGTGGTGAAGCTTTCTTT.

The rearrangement links TRBV9 to TRBJ1-6; TRBD1 aligns across 7 bases. The CDR3 loop spans 16 amino acids. The germline CDR1 and CDR2 sequences are SGDLS and YYNGEE. Trimming at V came to 2 bases and at J to 7 bases, leaving 9 bases not matched to a gene. CDR3 residues: CASSVGQLGPNSPLHF. CDR3 nucleotides: TGTGCCAGCAGCGTGGGACAGTTGGGTCCGAATTCACCCCTCCACTTT.

The V and J genes are TRBV2 and TRBJ2-3, with D perhaps TRBD1 (6 bases). CDR1 is SNHLY, CDR2 FYNNEI, per germline. Trimming shortened V by 4 bases and J by 1 base, and 12 bases separated the two germline ends. The CDR3 totals 15 residues. The CDR3 DNA is TGTGCCAGCAGTGGCCTGGGGGCCGGCACAGATACGCAGTATTTT. Translating it yields CASSGLGAGTDTQYF.

This clone was picked up one time. The rearrangement joins TRBV18 to TRBJ1-2, with unresolved D. The germline V and J ends were trimmed by 0 bases and 0 bases, with 8 bases remaining between them. CDR1 KGHSH and CDR2 LQKENI come from the germline V gene. The CDR3 consists of 15 residues. CDR3 bases: TGTGCCAGCTCACCACCGGGCGCAGCTAACTATGGCTACACCTTC. Its protein product is CASSPPGAANYGYTF.

This clone came up once. The V call is TRBV28, the J call TRBJ1-2, with D possibly being TRBD1 (6 bases). Trimming shortened V by 2 bases and J by 7 bases, and 11 bases separated the two germline ends. Germline V gene sequence: CDR1 MDHEN, CDR2 SYDVKM. The CDR3 has 13 amino acids. The CDR3 nucleotides read TGTGCCAGCAGTTTACTACAGGGCCCTGGCTACACCTTC. Its protein product is CASSLLQGPGYTF.

The V and J genes are TRBV11-2 and TRBJ1-2; TRBD1 aligns across 8 bases. Losses at the gene ends were 4 bases for V and 2 bases for J; bases not matched to a gene: 12. The CDR3 length is 17 residues. Germline assignment: CDR1 SGHAT and CDR2 FQNNGV. In nucleotides, the CDR3 is TGTGCCAGCAGCTCGAGACAGGGGAGGTGGTTAAACTATGGCTACACCTTC. Encoded protein: CASSSRQGRWLNYGYTF.

The chain joins TRBV3-1 (or the pseudogene TRBV3-2) to TRBJ2-7, with TRBD1 matching 8 bases. CDR1 and CDR2 (germline): LGHDT, YNNKEL (reference sequence). With 0 bases clipped from V and 6 bases from J, the junction kept 10 bases outside the gene matches. The CDR3 is made up of 16 amino acids. DNA of the CDR3: TGTGCCAGCAGCCAAGATCCGACAGGGGTTGCTTCCGAGCAGTACTTC. Translated: CASSQDPTGVASEQYF.

The chain couples TRBV7-2 to TRBJ2-2; 9 bases fit TRBD1. Trimming cost V 5 bases and J 7 bases; bases outside gene matches: 8. Germline loops: CDR1 SGHTA, CDR2 FQGNSA. This CDR3 is built from 15 residues. The CDR3 spells CASSILQGAGGELFF. The CDR3 DNA reads TGTGCCAGCAGCATATTACAGGGGGCCGGCGGGGAGCTGTTTTTT.